This TCR beta chain emerged from a study of T cell responses to AZD1222 COVID-19 vaccine. Findings and limits, study-wide: Regions 160-218 and 743-854 held dominance among vaccine-associated CD4 TCRs, which spanned spike. After two AZD1222 doses, spike-specific TCR breadth and depth rose versus day 0. The donors showed a predominance of white British ancestry and of females, with possible underestimation of clonal diversity. Only six or seven AZD1222 recipients tested seropositive at baseline.

Comment on this clone: The antigen remains undetermined.

This table comes from immunoSEQ multiplex PCR, and its TCRdb copy is limited to in-frame clones, with some not included. This table holds 120,000 or so clones, 90% found once. This CDR3 is built from 14 residues. Germline V gives CDR1 ENHRY, CDR2 SYGVKD. Trimming left V 10 bases short and J 5 bases short, with 18 bases between. The specimen was peripheral blood, collected on day 0 of AZD1222 vaccination. The TCR originated in an adult in good health. The V call is TRBV10-3, the J call TRBJ2-1; D possibly corresponds to TRBD2 (6 bases). The CDR3 DNA follows: TGTGCCACCCGAGGGACGGACTATCACAATGAGCAGTTCTTC. Protein sequence: CATRGTDYHNEQFF.